A single sample gave rise to the 20 T cell receptor beta chains below, sequenced in a study of CD8+CD57+ T cells in acquired aplastic anemia. Genomic DNA constituted the template upon which TCR beta VDJ and CDR3 profiling was performed. Using its own MiXCR run on the reads, TCRdb lists one record per CDR3 protein. The data contain a few hundred thousand distinct CDR3 sequences, around 82% of them singletons. Patients picked for sequencing had shown CD8+CD57+ cell expansion detected by flow cytometry. The material sequenced was sorted CD4+, CD8+, or CD8+CD57+ T cells (not recorded which) from PBMCs. The source of these receptors is a human donor with aplastic anemia.

The chain carries TRBV10-3 and TRBJ2-3; D gene uncertain. The CDR3 runs to 14 residues. In germline, CDR1 is ENHRY, CDR2 SYGVKD. V was clipped by 0 bases and J by 2 bases, with 6 bases between them. The chain's CDR3 is CAISESSFTDTQYF. The DNA of the CDR3 is TGTGCCATCAGTGAGTCGAGTTTCACAGATACGCAGTATTTT.

On this clonotype itself: Its ends do not fully match the called genes, so a read error is possible. The CDR3 DNA is TGTGCTAGCAGCCGAGCGCCCAACAATGAGCCGCAGTATTTT. The encoded protein is CASSRAPNNEPQYF. The chain joins TRBV7-7 to TRBJ2-3; D ambiguous. Germline lookup yields CDR1 SSHAT and CDR2 FNYEAQ (reference sequence). The CDR3 loop spans 14 amino acids.

On this clonotype itself: A read error is likely, as this CDR3 ends without the conserved phenylalanine or tryptophan. The DNA is left out, because the CDR3 cannot be placed on it with certainty; the CDR3 is given as TCRdb lists it. The chain has TRBV2 and TRBJ2-1; the table's D gene call, TRBD1, was not cross checked with the DNA. With termini counted, the CDR3 has 14 amino acids. CDR1 is SNHLY, CDR2 FYNNEI, per germline. Here the CDR3 reads CASVQGQTHMQHFV.

The genes are TRBV11-3 and TRBJ2-6; TRBD1 aligns across 8 bases. V was pared by 0 bases and J by 13 bases, with 8 bases of the junction left unmatched. Germline lookup yields CDR1 SGHNT and CDR2 YENEEA. The CDR3 totals 15 residues. In DNA form, the CDR3 reads TGTGCCAGCAGCTTAGATCTGACAGGGGACACTGTCCTGACTTTC. As protein: CASSLDLTGDTVLTF.

CDR3 DNA: TGTGCCAGCAGCGGACGTGTCATAGCCTACGAGCAGTACTTC. Amino acids: CASSGRVIAYEQYF. The chain joins TRBV11-3 to TRBJ2-7; D not resolved. The CDR3 sequence is 14 residues long. The germline V gene encodes CDR1 SGHNT and CDR2 YENEEA. The ends were cut back, 5 bases at V and 2 bases at J, with 13 bases in the middle.

Note on this clonotype: One junction end does not reproduce the germline sequence, and a read error may be involved. The chain employs TRBV7-9 and TRBJ2-3; D possibly corresponds to TRBD2 (6 bases). CDR1 and CDR2 (germline): SEHNR, FQNEAQ (reference sequence). The length of the CDR3 is 14 residues. The chain's CDR3 is CASSFEGGGESDEF. In DNA, the CDR3 is TGTGCCAGCAGCTTTGAGGGAGGCGGGGAGAGCGATGAGTTT.

The chain's CDR3 is CASSLDQGYEQYF. The CDR3 DNA follows: TGTGCCAGCAGCTTAGATCAGGGGTACGAGCAGTACTTC. This chain uses TRBV7-6 with TRBJ2-7; maybe TRBD1 (6 bases). The CDR3 has 13 amino acids. Trimming shortened V by 1 base and J by 4 bases, and 8 bases separated the two germline ends. Germline CDR1 is SGHVS and CDR2 is FNYEAQ.

Details on this clonotype: One end of the junction is discordant with germline, which a read error may explain. The V gene is TRBV7-3, the J gene TRBJ1-2; D call uncertain. The CDR3 spans 13 residues. CDR1 is SGHTA, CDR2 FQGTGA, per germline. CDR3 sequence reads: CASSSGGGGGYTF. The CDR3 bases are TGCGCCAGCAGCTCGGGTGGAGGAGGTGGCTACACCTTC.

This clonotype was detected once. One end of the junction does not line up with germline, which may come from a read error. The rearrangement links TRBV7-9 to TRBJ2-3; D uncertain. The germline gives CDR1 SEHNR, CDR2 FQNEAQ (reference sequence). The CDR3 runs 12 residues. The CDR3 sequence: CASSEGLDREYF. The CDR3 bases are TGCGCCAGCAGCGAAGGGTTAGATAGGGAGTATTTT.

This clonotype was recorded a few times. The chain is built from TRBV4-2 and TRBJ1-5, with D perhaps matching TRBD1 (6 bases). Germline assignment: CDR1 LGHNA and CDR2 YNFKEQ. V lost 8 bases and J 6 bases, leaving 14 bases between the germline ends. CDR3 length: 13 residues. The CDR3 sequence: CASDGQSGQPQHF. The CDR3 DNA is TGTGCCAGCGACGGACAGTCCGGTCAGCCCCAGCATTTT.

This clonotype was detected once. CDR3 protein: CASNWRGRKDTQYF. The CDR3 bases are TGTGCCAGCAACTGGCGAGGACGTAAAGATACGCAGTATTTT. This chain uses TRBV7-8 with TRBJ2-3; D is undetermined. Germline V CDR1 and CDR2: SGHVS, FQNEAQ. The CDR3 has 14 residues. The germline V and J ends were trimmed by 7 bases and 5 bases, with 16 bases remaining between them.

As for this clonotype: The missing conserved phenylalanine or tryptophan at the end of this CDR3 makes a read error likely. It is unclear where the CDR3 begins or ends on the DNA, so no DNA is shown, and the CDR3 is as TCRdb lists it. This chain links TRBV9 with TRBJ1-5. Germline CDR1 reads SGDLS; CDR2 reads YYNGEE. Including both end residues, the CDR3 is 11 amino acids long. CDR3 sequence reads: CASSFGQHQQV.

The chain carries TRBV7-8 and TRBJ2-5, with D perhaps given as TRBD1 or TRBD2 (5 bases each). CDR1 SGHVS and CDR2 FQNEAQ come from the germline V gene. V lost 11 bases, J lost 12 bases, and 22 bases lay in between. The CDR3 loop spans 12 amino acids. The CDR3 DNA is TGTGCCGGCAAGGTGGCTAGGGACGCCAAGTACTTC. Residues: CAGKVARDAKYF.

The count of this clonotype is one. The conserved closing phenylalanine or tryptophan is absent in this CDR3, likely reflecting a read error. Because the CDR3's place on the DNA is in doubt, the DNA is left out and the CDR3 is given as listed by TCRdb. This chain connects TRBV24-1 to TRBJ1-2. The CDR3 sequence runs 16 residues, both termini included. Germline V gene sequence: CDR1 KGHDR, CDR2 SFDVKD. The CDR3 protein is CATSDFGPEIVYGHYV.

The chain links TRBV11-3 to TRBJ2-1; D may match TRBD1 or TRBD2 (7 bases each). Trimming took 4 bases from V and 8 from J, leaving 21 bases between them. The CDR3 spans 16 residues. Germline CDR1 reads SGHNT; CDR2 reads YENEEA. The CDR3 sequence: CASSSRGRGGSDEQFF. For the CDR3, the DNA is TGTGCCAGCAGCTCTCGAGGCAGGGGGGGGAGCGATGAGCAGTTCTTC.

The chain joins TRBV20-1 to TRBJ2-2; a possible D gene is TRBD2 (5 bases). The germline CDR1 and CDR2 sequences are DFQATT and SNEGSKA (reference sequence). Trimming removed 2 bases at V and 3 bases at J, with 10 bases between. This CDR3 region has 14 residues. For the CDR3, the DNA is TGCAGTGCTAGACACGGAGGAGACACCGGGGAGCTGTTTTTT. It encodes CSARHGGDTGELFF.

The genes are TRBV9 and TRBJ1-1; D gene unclear. The CDR3 sequence is 15 residues long. Germline CDR1 and CDR2: SGDLS and YYNGEE. With 2 bases removed from V and 12 bases from J, the gap between germline ends came to 23 bases. The CDR3 DNA reads as TGTGCCAGCAGCGTTAGCTCTACAGAGACCCAGTACTCTTTCTTT. Protein: CASSVSSTETQYSFF.

About this clonotype itself: The CDR3 does not end in the conserved phenylalanine or tryptophan, so this is likely a read error. The DNA is omitted, as the CDR3 cannot be located on it reliably, and the CDR3 follows TCRdb's listing. The chain has TRBV2 and TRBJ2-7; no check of the table's D call, TRBD1, against the DNA was made. Germline V lookup: CDR1 SNHLY, CDR2 FYNNEI. Counting both end residues, the CDR3 totals 16 amino acids. The chain's CDR3 is CASGDGGTDTLSFGPG.

The chain joins TRBV10-3 to TRBJ2-1; a weak D match, TRBD2 (6 bases). The DNA end favors TRBJ2-5, so the J call may be wrong. The length of the CDR3 is 11 residues. Germline V gene sequence: CDR1 ENHRY, CDR2 SYGVKD. The CDR3 sequence is CAIKGRETQYF. CDR3 bases: TGTGCCATCAAGGGGAGGGAGACCCAGTACTTC.

This CDR3 reads CASTIEANADEHAFF. DNA of the CDR3: TGTGCCAGCACAATAGAGGCCAACGCCGACGAACACGCTTTCTTT. The rearrangement links TRBV7-3 to TRBJ1-1, with D uncertain. Looked up from germline, CDR1 is SGHTA and CDR2 is FQGTGA. Trimming took 7 bases from V and 11 from J, leaving 26 bases between them. The CDR3 length is 15 residues.